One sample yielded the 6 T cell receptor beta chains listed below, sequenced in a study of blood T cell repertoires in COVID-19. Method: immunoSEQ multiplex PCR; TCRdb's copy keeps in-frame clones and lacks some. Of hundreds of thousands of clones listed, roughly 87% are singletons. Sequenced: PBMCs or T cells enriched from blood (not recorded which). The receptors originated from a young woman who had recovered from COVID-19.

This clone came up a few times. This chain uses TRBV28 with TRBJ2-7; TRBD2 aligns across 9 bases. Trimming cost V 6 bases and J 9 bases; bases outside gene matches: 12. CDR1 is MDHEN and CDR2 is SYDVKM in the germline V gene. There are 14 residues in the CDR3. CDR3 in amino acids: CASSAPSGDFGQYF. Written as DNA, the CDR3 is TGTGCCAGCAGCGCCCCTAGCGGGGACTTCGGGCAGTACTTC.

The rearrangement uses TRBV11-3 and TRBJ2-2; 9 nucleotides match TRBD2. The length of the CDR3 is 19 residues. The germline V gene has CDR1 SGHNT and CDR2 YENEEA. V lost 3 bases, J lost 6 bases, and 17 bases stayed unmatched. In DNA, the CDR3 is TGTGCCAGCAGCTTGGCGTCGGGAGCGGGAGGTTCTGATGCCGGGGAGCTGTTTTTT. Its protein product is CASSLASGAGGSDAGELFF.

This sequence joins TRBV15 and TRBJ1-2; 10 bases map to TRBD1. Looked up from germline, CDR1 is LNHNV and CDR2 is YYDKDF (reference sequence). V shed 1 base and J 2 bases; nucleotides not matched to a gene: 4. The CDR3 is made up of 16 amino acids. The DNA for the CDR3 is TGTGCCACCAGCAGAGCCCCGACAGGGGGCAACTATGGCTACACCTTC. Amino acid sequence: CATSRAPTGGNYGYTF.

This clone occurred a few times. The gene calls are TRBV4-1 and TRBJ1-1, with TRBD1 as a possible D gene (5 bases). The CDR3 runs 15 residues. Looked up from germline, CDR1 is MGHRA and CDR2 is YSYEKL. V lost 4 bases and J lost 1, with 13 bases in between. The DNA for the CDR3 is TGCGCCAGCAGCCTAACGGGGGGATCGAACACTGAAGCTTTCTTT. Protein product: CASSLTGGSNTEAFF.

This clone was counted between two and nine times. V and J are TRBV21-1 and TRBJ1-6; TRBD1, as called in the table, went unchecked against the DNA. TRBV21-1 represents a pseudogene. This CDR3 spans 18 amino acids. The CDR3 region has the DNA TGTGCCAGCAGCGAAACCCCACAGGGGTTATCCTATAATTCACCCCTCCACTTT. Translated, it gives CASSETPQGLSYNSPLHF.

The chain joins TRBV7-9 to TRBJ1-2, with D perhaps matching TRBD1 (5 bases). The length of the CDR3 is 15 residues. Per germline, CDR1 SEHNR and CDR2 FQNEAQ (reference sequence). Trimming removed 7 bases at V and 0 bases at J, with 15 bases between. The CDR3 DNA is TGTGCCAGCACTACCGTGACAGAAGCTAACTATGGCTACACCTTC. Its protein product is CASTTVTEANYGYTF.